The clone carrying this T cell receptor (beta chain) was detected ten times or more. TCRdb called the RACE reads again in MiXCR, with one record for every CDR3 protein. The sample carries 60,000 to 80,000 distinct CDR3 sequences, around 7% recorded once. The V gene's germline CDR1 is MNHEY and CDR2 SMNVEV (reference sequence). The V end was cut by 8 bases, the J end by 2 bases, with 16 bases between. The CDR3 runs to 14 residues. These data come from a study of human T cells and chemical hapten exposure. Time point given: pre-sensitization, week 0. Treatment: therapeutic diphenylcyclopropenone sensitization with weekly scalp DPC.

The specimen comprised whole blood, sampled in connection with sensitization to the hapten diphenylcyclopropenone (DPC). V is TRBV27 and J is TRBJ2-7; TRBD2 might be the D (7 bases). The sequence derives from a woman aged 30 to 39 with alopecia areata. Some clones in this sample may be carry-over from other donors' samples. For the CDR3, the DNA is TGTGCCAGCGGGCCGGGGGGCCCGACCTACGAGCAGTACTTC. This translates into CASGPGGPTYEQYF.